The source of this TCR beta chain is a study of blood T cell repertoires in COVID-19. The CDR3 is 13 amino acids. Losses at the gene ends were 6 bases for V and 3 bases for J; bases not matched to a gene: 3. Germline lookup yields CDR1 MNHEY and CDR2 SVGEGT. Cohort assignment relied on participant-reported clinical history. As handled by the study authors: Reference gene primers were amplified, and this amplification served to estimate nucleated cell counts. Measured with immunoSEQ multiplex PCR; TCRdb has only the in-frame clones, and not every one. For V, J and clone size, that table is used; D and trimming come from the DNA. Among over 200,000 clones listed, under 85% were seen once.

The receptor was derived from a man aged 55 to 69 who had recovered from COVID-19. The chain employs TRBV6-2 or TRBV6-3 and TRBJ2-5; 8 nucleotides align to TRBD1. Sequenced sample: PBMCs or T cells enriched from blood (not recorded which). The CDR3 here is CASSRGREETQYF. The CDR3 bases are TGTGCCAGCAGCAGGGGGCGAGAAGAGACCCAGTACTTC.